These 31 T cell receptor beta chains came from one sample sequenced in a study of cytomegalovirus exposure and HLA in healthy donors. The PCR ran on 60 Vbeta and 13 Jbeta primers. Data came from immunoSEQ multiplex PCR; TCRdb stores just in-frame clones and leaves some out. The data hold fewer than 200,000 clones, with around 80% observed a single time. Sequenced material: PBMCs. These receptors were taken from a woman in her forties or fifties in good health and CMV-seropositive.

Comments on this clone: The junction departs from the called germline gene at one end, perhaps through a read error. The rearrangement joins TRBV7-9 to TRBJ2-7; D call uncertain. The CDR3 extends over 11 amino acids. In germline, CDR1 is SEHNR, CDR2 FQNEAQ (reference sequence). The DNA of the CDR3 is TGTTCCAGCAGCCCTAACTACGAGCAGTACTTC. As protein: CSSSPNYEQYF. The variable domain in full, completed from reference TRBV7-9 and TRBJ2-7, reads DTGVSQNPRHKITKRGQNVTFRCDPISEHNRLYWYRQTLGQGPEFLTYFQNEAQLEKSRLLSDRFSAERPKGSFSTLEIQRTEQGDSAMYLCSSSPNYEQYFGPGTRLTVT.

The chain joins TRBV5-4 to TRBJ1-2, with 9 bases aligning to TRBD1. The CDR3 runs 14 residues. Germline V CDR1 and CDR2: SGHNT, YYREEE (reference sequence). J lost 8 bases, V lost 1 base, and 6 bases had no gene match. The CDR3 protein is CASSLWGQGHGYTF. The CDR3, as DNA: TGTGCCAGCAGCTTGTGGGGACAGGGTCACGGCTACACCTTC.

V usage is TRBV5-1 and J usage is TRBJ1-2; D remains ambiguous. The germline V and J ends were trimmed by 0 bases and 2 bases, with 11 bases remaining between them. This CDR3 spans 15 amino acids. CDR1 is SGHRS, CDR2 YFSETQ, per germline. The CDR3 DNA reads TGCGCCAGCAGCTTGGACCCCGCGGCGAACTATGGCTACACCTTC. It translates to CASSLDPAANYGYTF.

The genes are TRBV6-6 and TRBJ1-5; D ambiguous. Germline V gene sequence: CDR1 MNHNY, CDR2 SVGAGI (reference sequence). V gave up 4 bases and J gave up 4 bases, with 11 bases separating them. The CDR3 has 14 amino acids. CDR3 sequence: CASSSPKANQPQHF. CDR3 sequence (DNA): TGTGCCAGCAGTTCCCCGAAAGCGAATCAGCCCCAGCATTTT.

This sequence joins TRBV5-1 and TRBJ2-1; 13 nucleotides agree with TRBD2. Germline values: CDR1 SGHRS, CDR2 YFSETQ. The CDR3 spans 17 residues. V lost 2 bases and J lost 7; bases outside the gene matches: 9. CDR3 region: CASSFGLAGARGNEQFF. DNA for the CDR3: TGCGCCAGCAGCTTTGGACTAGCGGGGGCCCGTGGGAATGAGCAGTTCTTC.

This chain connects TRBV7-3 to TRBJ2-1, with 10 bases aligning to TRBD2. This CDR3 is 14 amino acids long. Germline-derived CDR1 and CDR2 are SGHTA and FQGTGA. V lost 5 bases to trimming and J lost 5 bases; unmatched junction nucleotides: 3. This CDR3 is CASSPGLANNEQFF. The CDR3 bases are TGTGCCAGCAGCCCGGGACTAGCGAACAATGAGCAGTTCTTC.

Notes on this clone: Other DNA sequences in the same sample also yield this CDR3. This chain connects TRBV7-9 to TRBJ1-2; D perhaps matches TRBD1 (6 bases). CDR1 SEHNR and CDR2 FQNEAQ come from the germline V gene (reference sequence). Trimming stripped 5 bases from V and 2 bases from J, with 9 bases between. The CDR3 has 13 amino acids. CDR3 DNA sequence: TGTGCCAGCAGCCTCGGACAGAACTATGGCTACACCTTC. Its translation is CASSLGQNYGYTF.

The V gene is TRBV5-1, the J gene TRBJ1-2; 7 bases match TRBD1. With 4 bases clipped from V and 0 bases from J, the junction kept 3 bases outside the gene matches. CDR3 length: 14 amino acids. Germline V gives CDR1 SGHRS, CDR2 YFSETQ. The chain's CDR3 is CASSATGTNYGYTF. As DNA, the CDR3 is TGCGCCAGCAGCGCGACAGGGACTAACTATGGCTACACCTTC.

The rearrangement uses TRBV10-3 and TRBJ2-2; TRBD2 matches at 11 bases. CDR1 and CDR2 (germline): ENHRY, SYGVKD. The CDR3 loop spans 17 amino acids. Unmatched junction bases numbered 6, after V lost 0 bases and J lost 6 bases. CDR3 coding DNA: TGTGCCATCAGTGAGTCAGTAGCGGGAGGGCCCTCCGGGGAGCTGTTTTTT. Protein sequence: CAISESVAGGPSGELFF.

V and J are TRBV9 and TRBJ2-1; 10 bases match TRBD2. V was pared by 4 bases and J by 7 bases, with 11 bases of the junction left unmatched. The CDR3 totals 16 residues. Per the germline V gene, CDR1 is SGDLS and CDR2 is YYNGEE. The CDR3 loop is CASSNPGLAGENEQFF. The CDR3 bases are TGTGCCAGCAGCAACCCGGGTCTAGCGGGGGAGAATGAGCAGTTCTTC.

V gene TRBV7-2 combines with J gene TRBJ2-5, with TRBD2 matching 11 bases. J lost 9 bases, V lost 5 bases, and 5 bases had no gene match. CDR3 length equals 13 residues. Germline V CDR1 and CDR2: SGHTA, FQGNSA. CDR3 in amino acids: CASSPRTSGSQYF. DNA of the CDR3: TGTGCCAGCAGCCCGAGGACTAGCGGGTCCCAGTACTTC.

This clone was observed a handful of times. The chain couples TRBV19 to TRBJ1-2, with TRBD1 matching 7 bases. The J segment lost 2 bases and the V segment lost 6 bases, leaving 6 bases of the junction unmatched. The CDR3 extends over 14 amino acids. Germline values: CDR1 LNHDA, CDR2 SQIVND (reference sequence). In DNA, the CDR3 is TGTGCCAGTAGCCTACAGGGGAGGAACTATGGCTACACCTTC. Translation gives CASSLQGRNYGYTF.

The chain's CDR3 is CASSQLFTGGTEAFF. CDR3 bases: TGTGCCAGCAGTCAATTATTTACAGGCGGCACTGAAGCTTTCTTT. The rearrangement joins TRBV6-1 to TRBJ1-1; possibly TRBD1 for D (5 bases). The germline V gene encodes CDR1 MNHNS and CDR2 SASEGT. Trimming shortened V by 5 bases and J by 4 bases, and 17 bases separated the two germline ends. The CDR3 has 15 amino acids.

This clone was recorded a few times. The chain carries TRBV27 and TRBJ2-1; maybe TRBD2 (5 bases). From germline, CDR1 is MNHEY and CDR2 SMNVEV (reference sequence). This CDR3 spans 13 amino acids. V dropped 7 bases and J dropped 7 bases, with 14 bases sitting between them. The CDR3 bases are TGTGCCAGCAATTCTCCAAGGAGGAATGAGCAGTTCTTC. Protein sequence: CASNSPRRNEQFF.

The rearrangement uses TRBV30 and TRBJ1-5; TRBD1 aligns across 9 bases. The CDR3 loop spans 17 amino acids. Per germline, CDR1 GTSNPN and CDR2 SVGIG (reference sequence). J was trimmed by 9 bases and V by 2 bases; bases with no gene match: 17. The CDR3 is CAWSPHYGGQGKRPQHF. The CDR3 bases are TGTGCCTGGAGTCCCCATTATGGGGGACAGGGTAAAAGGCCCCAGCATTTT.

V usage is TRBV6-5 and J usage is TRBJ2-2, with D perhaps TRBD1 (5 bases). Trimming left V 4 bases short and J 6 bases short, with 15 bases between. The CDR3 is 15 residues long. Germline V gene data show CDR1 as MNHEY and CDR2 as SVGAGI. As DNA, the CDR3 is TGTGCCAGCAGTTCAGGGTGGTCAACGGCCGGGGAGCTGTTTTTT. Protein sequence: CASSSGWSTAGELFF.

This clone was found a few times. CDR3 loop: CASSYRAGGNEQYF. The CDR3 coding sequence is TGTGCCAGCAGTTATCGGGCGGGAGGCAACGAGCAGTACTTC. The rearrangement uses TRBV27 and TRBJ2-7, with 8 bases that match TRBD2. The germline V gene has CDR1 MNHEY and CDR2 SMNVEV (reference sequence). V shed 4 bases and J 5 bases; nucleotides not matched to a gene: 7. The length of the CDR3 is 14 residues.

V gene TRBV5-1 combines with J gene TRBJ2-7, with D tentatively TRBD1 (5 bases). Trimming stripped 4 bases from V and 0 bases from J, with 17 bases between. Germline V gene sequence: CDR1 SGHRS, CDR2 YFSETQ. The CDR3 totals 16 residues. The CDR3 bases are TGCGCCAGCAGCGGGAAGGGGCATGGGGACTCCTACGAGCAGTACTTC. It codes for CASSGKGHGDSYEQYF.

The chain links TRBV7-2 to TRBJ2-4; unclear D gene. The V end was cut by 1 base, the J end by 0 bases, with 10 bases between. The CDR3 spans 16 residues. Germline V gene sequence: CDR1 SGHTA, CDR2 FQGNSA. CDR3 coding DNA: TGTGCCAGCAGCTTAGGTGCTACGGTAGCCAAAAACATTCAGTACTTC. Translated: CASSLGATVAKNIQYF. Based on the CDR3 plus reference TRBV7-2 and TRBJ2-4, the full variable domain is GAGVSQSPSNKVTEKGKDVELRCDPISGHTALYWYRQSLGQGLEFLIYFQGNSAPDKSGLPSDRFSAERTGGSVSTLTIQRTQQEDSAVYLCASSLGATVAKNIQYFGAGTRLSVL.

The genes are TRBV7-9 and TRBJ2-1; 8 bases agree with TRBD1. The CDR3 spans 14 residues. The germline V gene encodes CDR1 SEHNR and CDR2 FQNEAQ (reference sequence). Trimming at V came to 1 base and at J to 9 bases, leaving 5 bases not matched to a gene. DNA of the CDR3: TGTGCCAGCAGCTTAGGGACAGGGAGAGGTGAGCAGTTCTTC. Its translation: CASSLGTGRGEQFF.

The CDR3 sequence is CASTDRVRKQFF. CDR3 nucleotides: TGTGCCAGTACTGACAGGGTTAGGAAGCAGTTCTTC. The V and J genes are TRBV19 and TRBJ2-1, with TRBD1 identical over 7 bases. V lost 7 bases and J lost 11; bases outside the gene matches: 8. The CDR3 spans 12 residues. Germline V CDR1 and CDR2: LNHDA, SQIVND (reference sequence).

This clone was seen a few times. The chain is built from TRBV10-3 and TRBJ1-2; TRBD1 aligns across 7 bases. The V and J ends lost 6 bases and 6 bases, in that order; junction bases with no gene match: 10. Germline lookup yields CDR1 ENHRY and CDR2 SYGVKD. This CDR3 contains 14 residues. In nucleotides, the CDR3 is TGTGCCATCAGCTTCGCCGAGACAGGGAATGGCTACACCTTC. Its translation: CAISFAETGNGYTF.

The chain links TRBV9 to TRBJ2-7; 7 bases match TRBD2. CDR1 is SGDLS, CDR2 YYNGEE, per germline. The CDR3 spans 12 residues. V shed 3 bases, J shed 3 bases, and the junction held 0 bases outside the gene matches. DNA for the CDR3: TGTGCCAGCAGCGCTAGCGGCTACGAGCAGTACTTC. Its protein product is CASSASGYEQYF.

The chain recombines TRBV7-2 with TRBJ2-4; TRBD1 might be the D (6 bases). Per the germline V gene, CDR1 is SGHTA and CDR2 is FQGNSA. V was cut by 4 bases and J by 0 bases, with 13 bases left in between. The CDR3 spans 16 residues. The CDR3, as DNA: TGTGCCAGCAGCTCGATCGGACAGATAGCCAAAAACATTCAGTACTTC. Its protein product is CASSSIGQIAKNIQYF.

A single count supports this clone. J is TRBJ1-2 and V is TRBV29-1; D not resolved. Trimming pared 6 bases from V and 14 bases from J, leaving 16 bases between. The CDR3 contains 10 residues. The germline V gene encodes CDR1 SQVTM and CDR2 ANQGSEA. The CDR3 region is CSVDGELETF. CDR3 nucleotides: TGCAGCGTCGACGGGGAACTCGAAACCTTC.

About this clone itself: At one boundary the junction diverges from the germline segment, which might be a read error. The rearrangement uses TRBV7-7 and TRBJ2-1; TRBD2 matches at 14 bases. Germline CDR1 reads SSHAT; CDR2 reads FNYEAQ (reference sequence). The CDR3 has 19 residues. DNA of the CDR3: TGTGCTAGCAGCTTAGGGACTAGCGGGGGTTTATCCTCCTACAATGAGCAGTTCTTC. Amino acids: CASSLGTSGGLSSYNEQFF.

The rearrangement uses TRBV7-3 and TRBJ2-1, with 12 bases matching TRBD2. The CDR3 contains 16 residues. The V gene's germline CDR1 is SGHTA and CDR2 FQGTGA. Germline trimming cut 5 bases from V and 9 bases from J; bases unmatched to any gene: 11. Here the CDR3 DNA reads TGTGCCAGCAGCCCACACCTAGCGGGGGGGCTCGGTGAGCAGTTCTTC. The encoded protein is CASSPHLAGGLGEQFF.

The rearrangement joins TRBV4-3 to TRBJ1-4; D is uncertain. The germline V gene has CDR1 LGHNA and CDR2 YSLEER. Trimming shortened V by 1 base and J by 4 bases, and 10 bases separated the two germline ends. CDR3 size: 15 residues. As DNA, the CDR3 is TGCGCCAGCAGCCAAGCGGGGAACTTTAATGAAAAACTGTTTTTT. Translating it yields CASSQAGNFNEKLFF.

The chain has TRBV4-2 and TRBJ2-5, with D perhaps TRBD1 (6 bases). Germline CDR1 reads LGHNA; CDR2 reads YNFKEQ. V shed 1 base and J shed 4 bases, with 10 bases lying between them. The CDR3 is 14 amino acids. The DNA for the CDR3 is TGTGCCAGCAGCCAAGCGACAGGCGGAGAGACCCAGTACTTC. Protein product: CASSQATGGETQYF.

The chain carries TRBV9 and TRBJ2-7; possible D gene TRBD1, 6 bases. The CDR3 has 14 amino acids. CDR1 and CDR2 from the germline V gene are SGDLS and YYNGEE. V was clipped by 0 bases and J by 9 bases, with 16 bases between them. The CDR3 region is CASSVGLGALGQYF. The CDR3 nucleotides are TGTGCCAGCAGCGTAGGTCTGGGGGCCTTGGGGCAGTACTTC.

There are a few counts of this clone. V gene TRBV27 combines with J gene TRBJ2-7; 7 nucleotides agree with TRBD2. The CDR3 is made up of 14 amino acids. The ends lost 8 bases at V and 2 bases at J; junction bases unmatched: 9. From germline, CDR1 is MNHEY and CDR2 SMNVEV (reference sequence). In DNA, the CDR3 is TGTGCCAGCGGGGATGGGGAGGGGACCTACGAGCAGTACTTC. This codes for CASGDGEGTYEQYF.